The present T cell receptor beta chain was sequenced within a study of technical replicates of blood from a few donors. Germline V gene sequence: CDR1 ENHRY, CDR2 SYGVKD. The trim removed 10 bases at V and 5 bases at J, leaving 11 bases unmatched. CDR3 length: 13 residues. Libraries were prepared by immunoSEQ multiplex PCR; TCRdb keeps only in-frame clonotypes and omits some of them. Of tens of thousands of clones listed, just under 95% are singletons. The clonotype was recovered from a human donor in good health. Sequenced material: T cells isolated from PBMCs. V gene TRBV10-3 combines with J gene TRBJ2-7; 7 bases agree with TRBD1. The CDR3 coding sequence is TGTGCCACCAAGACAGGGATCCTCCACGAGCAGTACTTC. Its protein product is CATKTGILHEQYF.